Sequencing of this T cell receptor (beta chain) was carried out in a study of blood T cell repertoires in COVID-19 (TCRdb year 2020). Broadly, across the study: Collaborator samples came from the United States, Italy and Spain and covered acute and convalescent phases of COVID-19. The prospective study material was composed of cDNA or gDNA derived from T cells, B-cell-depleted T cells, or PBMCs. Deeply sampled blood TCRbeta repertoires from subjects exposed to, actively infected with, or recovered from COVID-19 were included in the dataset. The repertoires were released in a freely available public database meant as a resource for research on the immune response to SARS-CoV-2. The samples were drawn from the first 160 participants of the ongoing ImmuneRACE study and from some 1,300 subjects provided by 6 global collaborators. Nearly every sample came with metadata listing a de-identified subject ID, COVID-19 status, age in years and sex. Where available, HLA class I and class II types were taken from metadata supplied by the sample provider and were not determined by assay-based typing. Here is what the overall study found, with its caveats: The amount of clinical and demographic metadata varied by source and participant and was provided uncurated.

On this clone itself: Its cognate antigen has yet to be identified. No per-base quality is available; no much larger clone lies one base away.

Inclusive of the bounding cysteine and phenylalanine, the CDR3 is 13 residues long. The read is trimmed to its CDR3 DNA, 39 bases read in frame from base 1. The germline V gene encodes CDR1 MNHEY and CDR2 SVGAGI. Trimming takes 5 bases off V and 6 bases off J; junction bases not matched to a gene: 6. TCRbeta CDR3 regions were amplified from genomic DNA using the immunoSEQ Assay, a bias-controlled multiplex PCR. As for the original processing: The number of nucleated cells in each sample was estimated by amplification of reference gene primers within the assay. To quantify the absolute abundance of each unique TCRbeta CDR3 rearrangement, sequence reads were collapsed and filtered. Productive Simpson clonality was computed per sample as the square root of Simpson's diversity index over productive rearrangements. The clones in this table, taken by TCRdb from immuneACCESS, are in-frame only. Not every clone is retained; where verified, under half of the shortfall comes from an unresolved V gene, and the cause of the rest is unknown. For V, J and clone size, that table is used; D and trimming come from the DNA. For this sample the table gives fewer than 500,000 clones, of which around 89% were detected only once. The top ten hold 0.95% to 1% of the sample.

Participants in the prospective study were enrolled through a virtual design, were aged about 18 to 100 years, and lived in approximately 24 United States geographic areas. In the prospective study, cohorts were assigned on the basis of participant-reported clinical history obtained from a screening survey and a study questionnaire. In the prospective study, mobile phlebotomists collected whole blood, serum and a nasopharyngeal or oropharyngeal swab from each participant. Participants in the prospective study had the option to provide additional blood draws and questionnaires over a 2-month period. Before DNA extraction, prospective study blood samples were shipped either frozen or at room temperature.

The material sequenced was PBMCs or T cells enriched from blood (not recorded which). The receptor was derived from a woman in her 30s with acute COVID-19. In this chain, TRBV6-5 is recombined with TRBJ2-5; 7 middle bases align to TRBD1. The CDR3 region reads CASSRQGSKTQYF. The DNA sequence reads TGTGCCAGCAGTCGACAGGGCTCGAAGACCCAGTACTTC.